These 3 T cell receptor beta chains came from one sample sequenced in a study of PD-1 blockade in mismatch repair-deficient tumors. Generated by immunoSEQ multiplex PCR, the TCRdb table keeps only in-frame clones and is missing some. The sample holds tens of thousands of clones, roughly 81% seen once. The sample was peripheral blood, taken about 76 weeks after starting pembrolizumab. Receptor source: an adult with mismatch repair-deficient cancer.

V usage is TRBV9 and J usage is TRBJ2-1; 9 bases align to TRBD2. Germline CDR1 and CDR2: SGDLS and YYNGEE. This CDR3 has 15 residues. The junction had 5 bases not matched to a gene; V was cut back by 2 bases and J by 5 bases. The CDR3 spells CASSVRTSADNEQFF. The DNA of the CDR3 is TGTGCCAGCAGCGTCCGGACTAGCGCCGACAATGAGCAGTTCTTC.

The gene calls are TRBV30 and TRBJ2-7; the match to TRBD1 covers 10 bases. From germline, CDR1 is GTSNPN and CDR2 SVGIG (reference sequence). The CDR3 extends over 13 amino acids. V lost 2 bases, J lost 6 bases, and 4 bases stayed unmatched. The CDR3 loop is CAWSPDRGREQYF. CDR3 bases: TGTGCCTGGAGTCCTGACAGGGGGCGCGAGCAGTACTTC.

In this sample, this clone turned up a few times. The rearrangement links TRBV7-6 to TRBJ2-1, with a tentative D call TRBD2 (6 bases). The V gene lost 2 bases and the J gene lost 6 bases, with 11 bases spanning the gap. The germline gives CDR1 SGHVS, CDR2 FNYEAQ. This CDR3 region has 14 residues. The CDR3 here is CASSLFGSVNEQFF. For the CDR3, the DNA is TGTGCCAGCAGCTTATTCGGGAGTGTCAATGAGCAGTTCTTC.